The 10 T cell receptor beta chains listed next were all sequenced from one sample in a study of cytomegalovirus exposure and HLA in healthy donors. In the PCR, 60 Vbeta and 13 Jbeta primers were used. Libraries were prepared by immunoSEQ multiplex PCR; TCRdb keeps only in-frame clonotypes and omits some of them. The profile shows 150,000 to 160,000 clones, around 80% of them singletons. Specimen: PBMCs. Receptor source: a man aged 25-40 years in good health and CMV-seropositive.

The chain joins TRBV18 to TRBJ2-3; 7 bases are shared with TRBD2. CDR3 size: 16 residues. Germline CDR1 and CDR2: KGHSH and LQKENI. The trim removed 2 bases at V and 0 bases at J, leaving 5 bases unmatched. CDR3 in DNA: TGTGCCAGCTCACCATGGGATAGCGGGAGCACAGATACGCAGTATTTT. It is translated as CASSPWDSGSTDTQYF.

V usage is TRBV10-3 and J usage is TRBJ2-7; 8 bases map to TRBD1. V was clipped by 4 bases and J by 2 bases; unmatched bases: 7. Germline CDR1 and CDR2: ENHRY and SYGVKD. The CDR3 covers 15 residues. CDR3 protein: CAISGTDRGTYEQYF. DNA for the CDR3: TGTGCCATCAGTGGGACCGACAGGGGAACCTACGAGCAGTACTTC.

The gene calls are TRBV18 and TRBJ2-1; TRBD1 aligns across 7 bases. Germline V gene data show CDR1 as KGHSH and CDR2 as LQKENI. Trimming at V came to 5 bases and at J to 9 bases, leaving 7 bases not matched to a gene. The CDR3 consists of 13 residues. The CDR3 sequence is CASSTYRGAEQFF. The CDR3 region has the DNA TGTGCCAGCTCAACTTACAGGGGCGCTGAGCAGTTCTTC.

Only one count was recorded for this clone. The chain couples TRBV28 to TRBJ2-7, with D possibly TRBD2 on 6 matching bases. Germline V gives CDR1 MDHEN, CDR2 SYDVKM. The CDR3 is 16 amino acids. Trimming removed 5 bases from V and 0 bases from J, with 17 bases in between. For the CDR3, the DNA is TGTGCCAGCAGTCCGCCGGGGGTGATGAGCTCCTACGAGCAGTACTTC. Translated: CASSPPGVMSSYEQYF.

The rearrangement uses TRBV19 and TRBJ1-5; 9 bases fit TRBD1. The CDR3 loop spans 15 amino acids. Losses at the gene ends were 9 bases for V and 6 bases for J; bases not matched to a gene: 12. CDR1 and CDR2 (germline): LNHDA, SQIVND (reference sequence). As DNA, the CDR3 is TGTGCCAGCAGCCGGGGACAGGGTTTCGGTCAGCCCCAGCATTTT. Protein: CASSRGQGFGQPQHF.

The V gene is TRBV7-8, the J gene TRBJ2-7; no clear D. The CDR3 contains 11 residues. Trimming pared 6 bases from V and 2 bases from J, leaving 5 bases between. CDR1 is SGHVS and CDR2 is FQNEAQ in the germline V gene. The CDR3, as DNA: TGTGCCAGCAGTCGAGCCTACGAGCAGTACTTC. It encodes CASSRAYEQYF.

This clone was seen once. Other nucleotide sequences in the sample specify the same CDR3. The CDR3 DNA reads as TGTGCCAGCAGTTCACCTACAGGGGCTGGAAACACCATATATTTT. Translated: CASSSPTGAGNTIYF. The rearrangement joins TRBV28 to TRBJ1-3; TRBD1 aligns across 7 bases. The germline gives CDR1 MDHEN, CDR2 SYDVKM. Trimming took 4 bases from V and 2 from J; bases not matched to a gene: 5. This CDR3 region has 15 residues. Combining the CDR3 with reference TRBV28 and TRBJ1-3 gives the whole variable domain DVKVTQSSRYLVKRTGEKVFLECVQDMDHENMFWYRQDPGLGLRLIYFSYDVKMKEKGDIPEGYSVSREKKERFSLILESASTNQTSMYLCASSSPTGAGNTIYFGEGSWLTVV.

The chain has TRBV5-4 and TRBJ2-3; maybe TRBD1 (6 bases). This CDR3 contains 18 residues. Trimming took 1 base from V and 2 from J, leaving 20 bases between them. Germline loops: CDR1 SGHNT, CDR2 YYREEE (reference sequence). CDR3 residues: CASSLPGGAGVNTDTQYF. CDR3 nucleotide sequence: TGTGCCAGCAGCTTGCCTGGTGGAGCAGGGGTGAACACAGATACGCAGTATTTT.

The chain couples TRBV29-1 to TRBJ1-4; D is possibly TRBD1 (6 bases). Germline V gene sequence: CDR1 SQVTM, CDR2 ANQGSEA. The CDR3 covers 13 residues. With 7 bases removed from V and 0 bases from J, the gap between germline ends came to 9 bases. The CDR3 protein is CSARTATNEKLFF. Here the CDR3 DNA reads TGCAGCGCCAGGACAGCAACTAATGAAAAACTGTTTTTT. The full variable domain, with the rest looked up from reference TRBV29-1 and TRBJ1-4, is SAVISQKPSRDICQRGTSLTIQCQVDSQVTMMFWYRQQPGQSLTLIATANQGSEATYESGFVIDKFPISRPNLTFSTLTVSNMSPEDSSIYLCSARTATNEKLFFGSGTQLSVL.

The chain has TRBV5-1 and TRBJ2-1; D might be TRBD2 (6 bases). Per the germline V gene, CDR1 is SGHRS and CDR2 is YFSETQ. The V gene lost 4 bases and the J gene lost 0 bases, with 14 bases spanning the gap. This CDR3 has 16 residues. In DNA form, the CDR3 reads TGCGCCAGCAGCGTCCTTATCGGGAGCTCCTACAATGAGCAGTTCTTC. Residues: CASSVLIGSSYNEQFF. Complete variable domain (other parts from reference TRBV5-1 and TRBJ2-1): KAGVTQTPRYLIKTRGQQVTLSCSPISGHRSVSWYQQTPGQGLQFLFEYFSETQRNKGNFPGRFSGRQFSNSRSEMNVSTLELGDSALYLCASSVLIGSSYNEQFFGPGTRLTVL.